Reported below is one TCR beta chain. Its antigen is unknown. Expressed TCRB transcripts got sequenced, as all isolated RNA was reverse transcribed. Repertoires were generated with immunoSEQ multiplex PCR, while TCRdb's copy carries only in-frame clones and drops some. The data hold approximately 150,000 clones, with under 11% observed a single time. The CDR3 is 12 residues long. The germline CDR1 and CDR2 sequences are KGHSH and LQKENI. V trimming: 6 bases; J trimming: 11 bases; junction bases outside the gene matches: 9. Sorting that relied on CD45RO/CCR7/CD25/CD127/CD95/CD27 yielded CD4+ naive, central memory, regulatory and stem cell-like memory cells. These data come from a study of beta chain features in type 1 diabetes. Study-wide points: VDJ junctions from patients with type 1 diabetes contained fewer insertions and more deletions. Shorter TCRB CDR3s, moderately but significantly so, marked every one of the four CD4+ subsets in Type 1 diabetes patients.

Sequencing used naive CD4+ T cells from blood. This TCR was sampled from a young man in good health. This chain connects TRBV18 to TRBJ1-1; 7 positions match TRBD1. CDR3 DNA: TGTGCCAGCTCGCTAGACAGGGTCGACGCTTTCTTT. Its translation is CASSLDRVDAFF.